This T cell receptor beta chain was identified in a study of PD-L1 blockade in urothelial cancer (dated by TCRdb to 2015 to 2018). Regarding the research as a whole: Every patient began therapy in about 2014 and was given atezolizumab 1,200 mg intravenously every 3 weeks. Durable clinical benefit was achieved by nine patients but not by the remaining 20. The study was an exploratory multi-omic analysis of somatic, immune and clinical correlates of response to PD-L1 blockade with atezolizumab in urothelial cancer. Blood samples yielded a median of approximately 150,000 T cells and tens of thousands of unique TCRs, with median clonality 0.080. TCR sequencing covered pretreatment tumor samples and matched, serially collected peripheral blood taken before and after atezolizumab treatment. About nine tenths of the roughly 29 patients were males with bladder-origin urothelial cancer, and about 65% of the roughly 30 reported a prior smoking history. Blood samples were analyzed at two time points: 3 weeks after treatment start (second dose) and 6 weeks after treatment start. In the same patients, whole exome sequencing and RNA sequencing of pretreatment tumors were performed in addition to TCR sequencing. Pretreatment blood TCR-seq was available for about 27 patients, at least one posttreatment blood collection was obtained for around 24 patients, and tumor TCR-seq was available for around 24 patients. An ECOG performance status of 0 or 1 was recorded for the patients, and 0 to 3 prior chemotherapy regimens had been received by the patients. Durable clinical benefit was defined as a progression-free survival longer than 6 months, and TCR features were additionally tested against progression-free survival and overall survival.

Including cysteine and phenylalanine, the CDR3 has 12 amino acids. Only the CDR3 DNA is retained, 36 bases long and in frame from the first base. V is cut by 4 bases and J by 4 bases, and the space between the germline ends is 8 bases. The germline V gene yields SQVTM for CDR1 and ANQGSEA for CDR2. To estimate absolute template abundance from read counts, synthetic TCR analog templates were spiked into each PCR. The immunoSEQ assay was used to amplify TCRbeta CDR3 regions from genomic DNA with bias-controlled V and J gene primers. Rearranged TCRbeta segments were sequenced at approximately 20X coverage. Per the original workflow: Clustering was used to correct sequencing errors, and CDR3s were annotated against IMGT so that V, D and J genes could be assigned. Out-of-frame and stop-codon sequences were excluded, and only productive TCRbeta rearrangements were used in downstream analyses. Clonality was computed as one minus Shannon entropy normalized by the log of the number of unique productive sequences. Fisher's exact test with Benjamini-Hochberg correction, using a cutoff of adjusted p below 0.01, was how clones that differed between time points or between blood and tumor were identified. TCRdb retrieved this table from immuneACCESS and kept in-frame rearrangements only. Not all clones are present; in checked studies, unresolved V genes account for under half, and no reason is known for the remainder. Clone size and the V and J calls come from that table; the DNA yielded D and trimming. The sample table contains around 100,000 clones; only one count was recorded for approximately 90% of them. The ten largest clones represent approximately 3.8% of the sample.

Concerning this clone: Its antigen specificity is not known. No much larger clone is present one base from it, and per-base qualities are unavailable.

The sample's time point label, in plain terms: peripheral blood 6 weeks after treatment start. A total of approximately 27 patients with locally advanced or metastatic urothelial carcinoma, treated at Memorial Sloan Kettering on a trial protocol, made up the cohort. Peripheral blood mononuclear cells were collected pretreatment and during treatment, with between 1 and 8 total time points obtained per patient. The Qiagen DNeasy Blood extraction kit was used to purify genomic DNA from total PBMCs and tumor samples. PBMCs were collected pretreatment and during treatment, and were isolated and stored as previously described. The paper's findings and limits, for the study overall: Because the sample size was small (n of about 30) and many exploratory analyses were performed, the results are intended to be hypothesis-generating. Improved progression-free and overall survival was associated with having pretreatment peripheral blood TCR clonality below the median. Among patients with durable benefit, tumor-associated TCR clones showed greater expansion in peripheral blood 3 weeks after treatment started (n ≈ 20, p = 0.022).

Sequencing used PBMCs, obtained around atezolizumab (anti-PD-L1) treatment. The chain is made from TRBV29-1 and TRBJ1-5, with the D gene not clear enough to name. The TCR originated in a man between 60 and 70 years old with urothelial cancer. This receptor carries the CDR3 CSVGWENQPQHF. The nucleotide sequence is TGCAGCGTTGGCTGGGAGAATCAGCCCCAGCATTTT.